This TCR beta chain was found in a study of blood T cell repertoires in COVID-19. Looking at the study overall: In each case, the material was cDNA or gDNA derived from T cells, B-cell-depleted T cells, or PBMCs.

This clone was found once. The method was immunoSEQ multiplex PCR; TCRdb's version includes in-frame clones alone and lacks a portion of them. The table records about 180,000 clones, about three quarters of them present only once. Germline assignment: CDR1 LGHNT and CDR2 FRNRAP. This CDR3 is built from 16 residues. Trimming shortened V by 0 bases and J by 6 bases, and 15 bases separated the two germline ends. This chain joins TRBV12-5 and TRBJ1-5; D may be TRBD1 (5 bases). The clonotype comes from a woman aged 70-85 years with acute or convalescent COVID-19. What was sequenced was peripheral blood. The CDR3 DNA reads TGTGCTAGTGGTTTGGTTTTTGGGGCTATGACTCAGCCCCAGCATTTT. This encodes CASGLVFGAMTQPQHF.